Below are 27 T cell receptor beta chains sequenced from a single sample in a study of CD8+ T cells in alopecia areata. The sample's treatment: oral pan-JAK inhibitor, 5-10 mg twice daily. Extracted RNA was reverse transcribed into cDNA, the sequencing template. The method was immunoSEQ multiplex PCR; TCRdb's version includes in-frame clones alone and lacks a portion of them. The table records 120,000 or so clones, roughly 55% of them present only once. This material consisted of CD4+ T cells sorted from blood, taken at week 4, from a patient treated with tofacitinib. These receptors originate from a human donor with alopecia areata.

This chain uses TRBV18 with TRBJ2-4; D remains ambiguous. The CDR3 spans 15 residues. Per germline, CDR1 KGHSH and CDR2 LQKENI. V lost 6 bases to trimming and J lost 2 bases, with 14 bases between them. The CDR3 bases are TGTGCCAGCTCCCCGCCCGGAGACACCAAAAACATTCAGTACTTC. This translates into CASSPPGDTKNIQYF. Complete variable domain (other parts from reference TRBV18 and TRBJ2-4): NAGVMQNPRHLVRRRGQEARLRCSPMKGHSHVYWYRQLPEEGLKFMVYLQKENIIDESGMPKERFSAEFPKEGPSILRIQQVVRGDSAAYFCASSPPGDTKNIQYFGAGTRLSVL.

The CDR3 spells CASNSGTGGSGYTF. The CDR3 nucleotides are TGTGCCAGCAATTCCGGGACAGGGGGCTCTGGCTACACCTTC. The chain recombines TRBV25-1 with TRBJ1-2; TRBD1 matches 12 bases. The J segment lost 7 bases and the V segment lost 7 bases, leaving 7 bases of the junction unmatched. This CDR3 has 14 residues. Germline V lookup: CDR1 MGHDK, CDR2 SYGVNS.

The V call is TRBV9, the J call TRBJ1-1; weak D call: TRBD1 (5 bases). CDR1 SGDLS and CDR2 YYNGEE come from the germline V gene. Trimming took off 3 bases at V and 7 bases at J, with 16 bases between the two ends. The length of the CDR3 is 14 residues. CDR3 protein: CASSATDIDGEAFF. The CDR3 nucleotides read TGTGCCAGCAGCGCGACAGATATAGACGGTGAAGCTTTCTTT.

V usage is TRBV29-1 and J usage is TRBJ1-1; TRBD1 agrees at 7 bases. V trimming: 5 bases; J trimming: 6 bases; junction bases outside the gene matches: 12. The CDR3 is made up of 14 amino acids. The germline V gene encodes CDR1 SQVTM and CDR2 ANQGSEA. DNA of the CDR3: TGCAGCGTTCCAGGGGACAGCTGGAGCGCTGAAGCTTTCTTT. Protein product: CSVPGDSWSAEAFF.

The CDR3 protein is CASSGFPGGNYGYTF. Written as DNA, the CDR3 is TGTGCCAGCAGTGGCTTCCCCGGGGGTAACTATGGCTACACCTTC. This sequence joins TRBV2 and TRBJ1-2; D is perhaps TRBD1 (5 bases). CDR1 is SNHLY, CDR2 FYNNEI, per germline. The CDR3 contains 15 residues. Trimming stripped 4 bases from V and 1 base from J, with 13 bases between.

The V and J genes are TRBV2 and TRBJ2-3; D is ambiguous. V lost 3 bases to trimming and J lost 2 bases, with 6 bases between them. This CDR3 is built from 13 residues. In germline, CDR1 is SNHLY, CDR2 FYNNEI. CDR3: CASSDESTDTQYF. The CDR3 DNA sequence: TGTGCCAGCAGTGACGAGTCCACAGATACGCAGTATTTT. Full variable domain (remainder filled in from reference TRBV2 and TRBJ2-3): EPEVTQTPSHQVTQMGQEVILRCVPISNHLYFYWYRQILGQKVEFLVSFYNNEISEKSEIFDDQFSVERPDGSNFTLKIRSTKLEDSAMYFCASSDESTDTQYFGPGTRLTVL.

The chain joins TRBV6-5 to TRBJ2-1; 9 nucleotides match TRBD2. The CDR3 length is 11 residues. Germline V gives CDR1 MNHEY, CDR2 SVGAGI. V dropped 6 bases and J dropped 13; count of bases not matched to a gene: 4. CDR3 region: CASRLAGTQFF. For the CDR3, the DNA is TGTGCCAGCAGGCTAGCGGGGACTCAGTTCTTC.

The count of this clone is one. The chain has TRBV29-1 and TRBJ2-1, with D maybe TRBD1 (5 bases). V lost 7 bases and J 8 bases, leaving 15 bases between the germline ends. The length of the CDR3 is 12 residues. The germline V gene encodes CDR1 SQVTM and CDR2 ANQGSEA. CDR3 coding DNA: TGCAGCGGCAGGGTCGCATTAGATGAGCAGTTCTTC. This sequence encodes CSGRVALDEQFF.

The chain recombines TRBV19 with TRBJ2-1; D tentatively reads TRBD1 or TRBD2 (5 bases each). CDR1 LNHDA and CDR2 SQIVND come from the germline V gene (reference sequence). Deletions cut 6 bases from V and 9 bases from J, with 12 bases between. The CDR3 contains 12 residues. The CDR3 nucleotides read TGTGCCAGTAGCGGACTGGGACCTGAGCAGTTCTTC. Translated, it gives CASSGLGPEQFF.

The chain uses TRBV9 and TRBJ2-5; 11 nucleotides match TRBD2. CDR1 is SGDLS, CDR2 YYNGEE, per germline. CDR3 length equals 14 residues. J lost 5 bases, V lost 4 bases, and 4 bases had no gene match. CDR3: CASSPWTSGETQYF. DNA of the CDR3: TGTGCCAGCAGCCCGTGGACTAGCGGGGAGACCCAGTACTTC. The full variable domain, with the rest looked up from reference TRBV9 and TRBJ2-5, is DSGVTQTPKHLITATGQRVTLRCSPRSGDLSVYWYQQSLDQGLQFLIQYYNGEERAKGNILERFSAQQFPDLHSELNLSSLELGDSALYFCASSPWTSGETQYFGPGTRLLVL.

This clone was observed a few times. The chain joins TRBV29-1 to TRBJ1-4, with TRBD1 matching over 10 bases. The CDR3 is 14 amino acids. Germline V gene lookup returns CDR1 SQVTM and CDR2 ANQGSEA. Unmatched junction bases numbered 9, after V lost 7 bases and J lost 7 bases. CDR3 nucleotide sequence: TGCAGCGCTGCGACAGGGGGCGTAGGTGAAAAACTGTTTTTT. Its protein product is CSAATGGVGEKLFF.

The gene calls are TRBV10-3 and TRBJ1-2; D might be TRBD1 (6 bases). Germline V lookup: CDR1 ENHRY, CDR2 SYGVKD. V lost 7 bases and J 6 bases, leaving 21 bases between the germline ends. The length of the CDR3 is 15 residues. The CDR3 here is CAITSHTMDSDGYTF. CDR3 DNA sequence: TGTGCCATCACCTCCCACACCATGGACAGCGATGGCTACACCTTC.

The chain employs TRBV5-6 and TRBJ1-5, with D unresolved. The CDR3 totals 12 residues. The V end lost 4 bases, the J end lost 2 bases, and 4 bases lay between the germline ends. Germline CDR1 SGHDT, CDR2 YYEEEE. CDR3: CASSVRNQPQHF. In nucleotides, the CDR3 is TGTGCCAGCAGCGTCCGCAATCAGCCCCAGCATTTT.

The genes are TRBV10-3 and TRBJ2-3; 11 bases map to TRBD2. Germline assignment: CDR1 ENHRY and CDR2 SYGVKD. The CDR3 contains 16 residues. The J segment lost 1 base and the V segment lost 10 bases, leaving 10 bases of the junction unmatched. The CDR3 spells CATRPGLAERTDTQYF. The CDR3 nucleotides read TGTGCCACGCGCCCGGGACTAGCGGAACGCACAGATACGCAGTATTTT.

The V and J genes are TRBV27 and TRBJ2-7; D unresolved. The CDR3 contains 11 residues. V was cut by 4 bases and J by 2 bases, with 3 bases left in between. Germline CDR1 reads MNHEY; CDR2 reads SMNVEV (reference sequence). This chain's CDR3 is CASSSTYEQYF. The CDR3 region has the DNA TGTGCCAGCAGTTCAACCTACGAGCAGTACTTC.

This clone was picked up one time. The genes are TRBV15 and TRBJ2-1; D perhaps matches TRBD2 (5 bases). CDR3 length equals 12 residues. Trimming shortened V by 3 bases and J by 8 bases, and 8 bases separated the two germline ends. From germline, CDR1 is LNHNV and CDR2 YYDKDF (reference sequence). This CDR3 reads CATSRDLDEQFF. DNA for the CDR3: TGTGCCACCAGCAGGGACTTGGATGAGCAGTTCTTC.

The gene calls are TRBV5-1 and TRBJ1-5; D ambiguous. The ends were cut back, 0 bases at V and 6 bases at J, with 13 bases in the middle. This CDR3 contains 15 residues. The germline V gene has CDR1 SGHRS and CDR2 YFSETQ. Here the CDR3 DNA reads TGCGCCAGCAGCTTGGCCTCGGGAGGCGGTCAGCCCCAGCATTTT. It codes for CASSLASGGGQPQHF.

The V and J genes are TRBV30 and TRBJ2-2, with TRBD2 matching 10 bases. CDR1 and CDR2 (germline): GTSNPN, SVGIG (reference sequence). There are 16 residues in the CDR3. The J segment lost 6 bases and the V segment lost 5 bases, leaving 12 bases of the junction unmatched. CDR3 nucleotides: TGTGCCTGGCGGACTAGCGGTTCGATAATAGCCGGGGAGCTGTTTTTT. It codes for CAWRTSGSIIAGELFF.

The V gene is TRBV29-1, the J gene TRBJ1-2; D is ambiguous. Germline V gene lookup returns CDR1 SQVTM and CDR2 ANQGSEA. V gave up 6 bases and J gave up 1 base, with 15 bases separating them. CDR3 size: 14 residues. The CDR3 is CSVGTTGNNYGYTF. The CDR3 region has the DNA TGCAGCGTCGGCACGACTGGGAATAACTATGGCTACACCTTC.

This clone is deemed medium-sized. This chain links TRBV2 with TRBJ2-2, with 7 bases matching TRBD1. Germline V gives CDR1 SNHLY, CDR2 FYNNEI. This CDR3 is 14 amino acids long. The V and J ends lost 9 bases and 7 bases, in that order; junction bases with no gene match: 11. CDR3 in DNA: TGTGCCAGTCAAACAGGGGTTCGTGGCGGGGAGCTGTTTTTT. Amino acid sequence: CASQTGVRGGELFF.

V is TRBV9 and J is TRBJ2-4; TRBD2 might be the D (5 bases). The CDR3 sequence is 13 residues long. V dropped 2 bases and J dropped 15 bases, with 18 bases sitting between them. CDR1 SGDLS and CDR2 YYNGEE come from the germline V gene. CDR3 sequence reads: CASSVSEGTIPYF. CDR3 coding DNA: TGTGCCAGCAGCGTTTCAGAGGGTACTATACCGTACTTC.

CDR3 loop: CASSEGNSNQPQHF. In DNA, the CDR3 is TGCGCCAGCAGCGAGGGGAATAGCAATCAGCCCCAGCATTTT. This rearrangement joins TRBV5-1 to TRBJ1-5; a weak D match, TRBD1 (5 bases). V was cut by 4 bases and J by 0 bases, with 8 bases left in between. The CDR3 sequence is 14 residues long. CDR1 SGHRS and CDR2 YFSETQ come from the germline V gene.

CDR3 nucleotide sequence: TGTGCCAGCAGCTTAAGTGGGGGGTTCACCCACGAGCAGTACTTC. Translating gives CASSLSGGFTHEQYF. V and J are TRBV7-9 and TRBJ2-7; D might be TRBD2 (6 bases). CDR3 length equals 15 residues. Germline lookup yields CDR1 SEHNR and CDR2 FQNEAQ (reference sequence). V was cut by 2 bases and J by 5 bases, with 16 bases left in between.

The rearrangement joins TRBV4-1 to TRBJ2-7; D is ambiguous. Looked up from germline, CDR1 is MGHRA and CDR2 is YSYEKL. V lost 0 bases and J lost 1, with 10 bases in between. The CDR3 has 15 residues. The CDR3 bases are TGCGCCAGCAGCCAAGATCTTCCAGGTTCCTACGAGCAGTACTTC. This encodes CASSQDLPGSYEQYF.

V gene TRBV7-9 combines with J gene TRBJ1-4; TRBD1 aligns across 7 bases. The V gene end was trimmed by 5 bases and the J gene end by 10 bases; junction bases not matched to a gene: 13. The germline CDR1 and CDR2 sequences are SEHNR and FQNEAQ (reference sequence). The CDR3 covers 15 residues. The DNA for the CDR3 is TGTGCCAGCAGCACGACGACGGTCCAGGGGGGAAAACTGTTTTTT. It is translated as CASSTTTVQGGKLFF. Filled out from reference TRBV7-9 and TRBJ1-4, the complete variable domain reads DTGVSQNPRHKITKRGQNVTFRCDPISEHNRLYWYRQTLGQGPEFLTYFQNEAQLEKSRLLSDRFSAERPKGSFSTLEIQRTEQGDSAMYLCASSTTTVQGGKLFFGSGTQLSVL.

The chain combines TRBV6-6 with TRBJ1-2; D is unresolved. Germline V lookup: CDR1 MNHNY, CDR2 SVGAGI (reference sequence). V lost 0 bases and J lost 2, with 7 bases in between. CDR3 length: 14 residues. The CDR3 coding sequence is TGTGCCAGCAGTTACTCGAGGGAGAACTATGGCTACACCTTC. This sequence encodes CASSYSRENYGYTF.

V gene TRBV7-8 combines with J gene TRBJ1-5, with D hard to call. The CDR3 is 15 amino acids. V lost 3 bases and J 0 bases, leaving 9 bases between the germline ends. The V gene's germline CDR1 is SGHVS and CDR2 FQNEAQ. The CDR3 loop is CASSFYSASNQPQHF. The DNA for the CDR3 is TGTGCCAGCAGCTTTTATAGCGCTAGCAATCAGCCCCAGCATTTT.